The subject of this entry is one TCR beta chain. No antigen is known for it. The same CDR3 arises from other DNA sequences in this sample as well. The data derive from a study of beta chain features in type 1 diabetes. General study findings and limits: Overrepresentation of cells with high TCR expression could result from cDNA sequencing. Shorter TCRB CDR3s, moderately but significantly so, were found in Type 1 diabetes patients in all four CD4+ subsets.

The authors reverse transcribed all of the isolated RNA, so sequencing captured expressed TCRB transcripts. The table came from immunoSEQ multiplex PCR; TCRdb's copy has only in-frame clones and leaves some out. The table lists some 660,000 clones, over 13% of them singletons. Trimming removed 3 bases from V and 1 base from J; junction bases left unmatched: 3. This CDR3 comprises 14 residues. The germline V gene has CDR1 SGDLS and CDR2 YYNGEE. The TCR was taken from a man aged 18 to 30 with type 1 diabetes. The gene calls are TRBV9 and TRBJ2-5; the match to TRBD2 covers 7 bases. The sequenced material came from naive CD4+ T cells from blood. CDR3 region: CASSAGRGQETQYF. CDR3 sequence (DNA): TGTGCCAGCAGCGCGGGGAGGGGCCAAGAGACCCAGTACTTC.